This TCR beta chain was identified in a study of prognosis after radiotherapy for stage I lung cancer. The study amplified the TCR beta CDR3 region from genomic DNA. This amplification was carried out by two rounds of multiplex PCR. The use of primers specific to each TRBV and TRBJ gene characterized first-round PCR. TCRdb reprocessed the multiplex PCR reads via MiXCR and lists one record per CDR3 protein. The sample yields about 27,000 distinct CDR3 sequences, around 30% seen once. Germline V gene lookup returns CDR1 SGHDT and CDR2 YYEEEE. CDR3 length: 15 amino acids. The ends were cut back, 0 bases at V and 4 bases at J, with 13 bases in the middle. This clonotype was detected ten times or more.

This sample comprised PBMCs, obtained before or after stereotactic body radiation therapy (not recorded which). The clonotype was recovered from a donor aged 50 or older with non-small cell lung cancer. The V and J genes are TRBV5-6 and TRBJ1-1, with a possible D match to TRBD1 (5 bases). The CDR3 loop reads CASSLGRTTSTEAFF. CDR3 coding DNA: TGTGCCAGCAGCTTGGGGAGGACAACAAGCACTGAAGCTTTCTTT.